These 9 T cell receptor beta chains were all obtained from the same sample, sequenced in a study of T cells in women clearing cervical HPV infection. The table came from immunoSEQ multiplex PCR; TCRdb's copy has only in-frame clones and leaves some out. With roughly 48,000 clones in the sample, the ten largest clones hold 1.5% to 2%. The sequenced sample was blood buffy coat. The receptors stem from a woman between 18 and 69 years old with a cervical HPV16 infection that either progressed to CIN3+ or cleared (not recorded which).

A word on this clone: The read ends 3 residues shy of where the CDR3 ends; the end is completed using the germline J gene. V gene TRBV7-7 combines with J gene TRBJ1-1; D remains ambiguous. The CDR3 loop spans 13 amino acids. V was pared by 5 bases and J by 0 bases, with 7 bases between. Looked up from germline, CDR1 is SSHAT and CDR2 is FNYEAQ (reference sequence). The CDR3 spells CASSRTLNTEAFF. The covered CDR3 bases are TGTGCCAGCAGCCGTACACTGAACACTGAA.

About this clone: The junction departs from germline at one end; a sequencing error may be responsible. The CDR3 goes on 3 residues after the read ends, and that part is filled in from the germline J gene. The rearrangement joins TRBV4-2 to TRBJ1-6; D is possibly TRBD1 (6 bases). Germline V gene sequence: CDR1 LGHNA, CDR2 YNFKEQ. The CDR3 runs to 15 residues. This chain's CDR3 is CASRPRDTANSPLHF. The CDR3 DNA, read in part, is TGCGCCAGCAGACCCCGGGACACAGCTAATTCACCC.

About this clone itself: The read terminates 3 residues ahead of where the CDR3 ends, so the germline J gene completes it. The chain recombines TRBV18 with TRBJ1-1; D is unresolved. V lost 1 base, J lost 0 bases, and 6 bases lay in between. Germline loops: CDR1 KGHSH, CDR2 LQKENI. The CDR3 loop spans 14 amino acids. CDR3 DNA (partial): TGTGCCAGCTCACCACTAGTATTGAACACTGAA. Its translation is CASSPLVLNTE. The CDR3 as a whole reads CASSPLVLNTEAFF.

Comment on this clone: The read comes to an end 3 residues before the CDR3 does, leaving the germline J gene to fill in the end. This sequence joins TRBV7-2 and TRBJ1-5; possibly TRBD1 for D (5 bases). The CDR3 has 15 amino acids. Germline CDR1 reads SGHTA; CDR2 reads FQGNSA. Trimming removed 4 bases at V and 8 bases at J, with 18 bases between. The sequenced part of the CDR3 DNA is TGTGCCAGCAGCTCACAAGGTGGGGGGTTTGAGCCC. It specifies CASSSQGGGFEP. In full, the CDR3 is CASSSQGGGFEPQHF.

About this clone itself: The read terminates 3 residues ahead of where the CDR3 ends, so the germline J gene completes it. The rearrangement joins TRBV13 to TRBJ1-1, with a possible D match to TRBD1 (6 bases). This CDR3 is built from 15 residues. Germline CDR1 PRHDT, CDR2 FYEKMQ (reference sequence). V was pared by 5 bases and J by 2 bases, with 15 bases between. CDR3: CASSPYRTANTEAFF. The sequenced part of the CDR3 DNA is TGTGCCAGCAGCCCGTATAGGACAGCCAACACTGAA.

Comments on this clone: The observed sequence ends 3 residues before the CDR3 terminus, with the missing tail filled in from the germline J gene. The chain joins TRBV20-1 to TRBJ1-2; D is possibly TRBD1 (5 bases). CDR1 is DFQATT and CDR2 is SNEGSKA in the germline V gene (reference sequence). The V end lost 0 bases, the J end lost 0 bases, and 8 bases lay between the germline ends. The CDR3 sequence is 14 residues long. CDR3 region: CSARDQDTNYGYTF. Incomplete CDR3 DNA: TGCAGTGCTAGAGATCAGGACACTAACTATGGC.

As to this clone: With the read ending 3 residues before the CDR3 end, the germline J gene is used to fill in that end. This sequence joins TRBV18 and TRBJ1-1; D uncertain. The CDR3 extends over 13 amino acids. V lost 3 bases and J lost 0, with 5 bases in between. Germline CDR1 KGHSH, CDR2 LQKENI. This chain's CDR3 is CASSPPMNTEAFF. The CDR3 DNA, read in part, is TGTGCCAGCTCACCCCCAATGAACACTGAA. The variable domain in full, completed from reference TRBV18 and TRBJ1-1, reads NAGVMQNPRHLVRRRGQEARLRCSPMKGHSHVYWYRQLPEEGLKFMVYLQKENIIDESGMPKERFSAEFPKEGPSILRIQQVVRGDSAAYFCASSPPMNTEAFFGQGTRLTVV.

To note about this clone: The read finishes 3 residues shy of the CDR3 end, and the germline J gene is used to complete it. The V and J genes are TRBV7-8 and TRBJ2-2, with 10 bases that match TRBD2. Germline CDR1 is SGHVS and CDR2 is FQNEAQ. The ends lost 6 bases at V and 5 bases at J; junction bases unmatched: 6. This CDR3 contains 15 residues. CDR3 loop: CASSRTSGGTGELFF. CDR3 DNA, as far as it was read: TGTGCCAGCAGTCGGACTAGCGGAGGGACCGGGGAG.

Note on this clone: The missing CDR3 end, 3 residues past where the read stops, is filled in from the germline J gene. The chain carries TRBV5-4 and TRBJ2-1, with 10 bases that match TRBD2. V gave up 0 bases and J gave up 9 bases; unmatched junction bases: 6. The V gene's germline CDR1 is SGHNT and CDR2 YYREEE (reference sequence). The CDR3 is made up of 15 amino acids. Here the CDR3 reads CASSLVLAGVSEQFF. The covered CDR3 bases are TGTGCCAGCAGCTTGGTGCTAGCGGGGGTTTCTGAG. The full variable domain, with the rest looked up from reference TRBV5-4 and TRBJ2-1, is ETGVTQSPTHLIKTRGQQVTLRCSSQSGHNTVSWYQQALGQGPQFIFQYYREEENGRGNFPPRFSGLQFPNYSSELNVNALELDDSALYLCASSLVLAGVSEQFFGPGTRLTVL.